This T cell receptor (beta chain) was obtained from a study of T cell responses to AZD1222 COVID-19 vaccine. As regards this clone: What it binds is not known.

CDR1 and CDR2 (germline): GTSNPN, SVGIG (reference sequence). The CDR3 runs to 14 residues. V dropped 2 bases and J dropped 2 bases, with 9 bases sitting between them. The table came from immunoSEQ multiplex PCR; TCRdb's copy has only in-frame clones and leaves some out. The sample consists of approximately 180,000 clones, approximately 90% of them appearing once. Study-wide findings and caveats: Seropositivity was recorded at baseline in only a handful of AZD1222 recipients. Nearly half of the spike-specific TCRs reportedly recognize variant regions that carry no mutations.

Sample: peripheral blood, taken on day 0 of AZD1222 vaccination. The V gene is TRBV30, the J gene TRBJ1-4, with a weak D call TRBD1 (6 bases). The receptor's source is an adult in good health. The CDR3 nucleotides read TGTGCCTGGAGTTTCGGGGGCACTAATGAAAAACTGTTTTTT. Amino acids: CAWSFGGTNEKLFF.